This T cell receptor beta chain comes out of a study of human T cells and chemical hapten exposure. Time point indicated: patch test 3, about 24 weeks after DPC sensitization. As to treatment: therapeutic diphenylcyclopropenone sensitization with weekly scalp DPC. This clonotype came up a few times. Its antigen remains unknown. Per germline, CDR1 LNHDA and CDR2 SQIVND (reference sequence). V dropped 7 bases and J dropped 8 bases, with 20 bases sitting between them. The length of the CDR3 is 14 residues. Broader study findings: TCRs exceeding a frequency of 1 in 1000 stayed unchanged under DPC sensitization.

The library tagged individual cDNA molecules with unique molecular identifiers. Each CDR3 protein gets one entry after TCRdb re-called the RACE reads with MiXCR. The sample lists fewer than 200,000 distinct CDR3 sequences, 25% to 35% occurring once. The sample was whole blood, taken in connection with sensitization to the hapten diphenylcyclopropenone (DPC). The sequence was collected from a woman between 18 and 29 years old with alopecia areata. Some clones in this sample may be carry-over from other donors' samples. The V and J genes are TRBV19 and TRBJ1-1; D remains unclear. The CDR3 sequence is CASTTGKGVGEAFF. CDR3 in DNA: TGTGCCAGTACCACGGGGAAGGGTGTGGGGGAAGCTTTCTTT.